This T cell receptor (beta chain) was obtained from a study of blood T cell repertoires in COVID-19. Study overall: Acute and convalescent COVID-19 samples came from the United States, Italy and Spain. Sample material is recorded as cDNA or gDNA derived from T cells, B-cell-depleted T cells, or PBMCs.

The germline V and J ends were trimmed by 4 bases and 3 bases, with 14 bases remaining between them. The V gene's germline CDR1 is SGHKS and CDR2 YYEKEE (reference sequence). This CDR3 comprises 15 residues. Authors' methods: Reference gene primer amplification gave nucleated cell count estimates. Clones were sequenced by immunoSEQ multiplex PCR, and TCRdb holds only the in-frame ones, with some missing. That table gives V, J and clone size, and the DNA gave D and trimming. The sample has under 300,000 clones; 65% to 85% are singletons. The sequenced material came from peripheral blood. The clonotype was recovered from a woman in her thirties or forties with active or convalescent COVID-19. This rearrangement joins TRBV5-5 to TRBJ2-1, with D perhaps TRBD2 (6 bases). Here the CDR3 DNA reads TGTGCCAGCAGCACCGGAGGGTACGGCTACAATGAGCAGTTCTTC. Translating gives CASSTGGYGYNEQFF. The whole variable domain, remainder taken from reference TRBV5-5 and TRBJ2-1, is DAGVTQSPTHLIKTRGQQVTLRCSPISGHKSVSWYQQVLGQGPQFIFQYYEKEERGRGNFPDRFSARQFPNYSSELNVNALLLGDSALYLCASSTGGYGYNEQFFGPGTRLTVL.